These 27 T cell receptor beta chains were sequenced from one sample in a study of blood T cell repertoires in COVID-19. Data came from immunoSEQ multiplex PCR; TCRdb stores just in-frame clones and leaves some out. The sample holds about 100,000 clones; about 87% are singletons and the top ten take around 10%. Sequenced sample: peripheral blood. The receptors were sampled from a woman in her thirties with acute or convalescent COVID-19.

The CDR3 coding sequence is TGCGCCAGCAGCTTGTCGTTAGCGGGGGGACAAGAGACCCAGTACTTC. This encodes CASSLSLAGGQETQYF. V gene TRBV5-1 combines with J gene TRBJ2-5; 10 nucleotides match TRBD2. From germline, CDR1 is SGHRS and CDR2 YFSETQ. The CDR3 extends over 16 amino acids. After removal of 1 base from V and 2 bases from J, the junction contained 5 bases not matched to a gene.

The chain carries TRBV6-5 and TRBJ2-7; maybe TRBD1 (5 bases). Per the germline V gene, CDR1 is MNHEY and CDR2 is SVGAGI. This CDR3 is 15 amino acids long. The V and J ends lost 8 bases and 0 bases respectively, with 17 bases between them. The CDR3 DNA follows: TGTGCCAGCTCCTTATCGACAGCCCTCTCCTACGAGCAGTACTTC. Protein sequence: CASSLSTALSYEQYF.

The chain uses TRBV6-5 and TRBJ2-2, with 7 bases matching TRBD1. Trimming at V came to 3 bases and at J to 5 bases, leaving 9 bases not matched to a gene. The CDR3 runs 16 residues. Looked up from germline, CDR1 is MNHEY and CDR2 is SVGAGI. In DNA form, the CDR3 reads TGTGCCAGCAGTTATGCTGGGACAGATGGTACCGGGGAGCTGTTTTTT. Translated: CASSYAGTDGTGELFF.

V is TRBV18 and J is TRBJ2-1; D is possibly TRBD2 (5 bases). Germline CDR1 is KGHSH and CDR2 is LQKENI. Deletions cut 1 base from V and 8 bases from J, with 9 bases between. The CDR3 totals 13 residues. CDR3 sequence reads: CASSPQAGDEQFF. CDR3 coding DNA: TGTGCCAGCTCACCACAGGCCGGGGATGAGCAGTTCTTC.

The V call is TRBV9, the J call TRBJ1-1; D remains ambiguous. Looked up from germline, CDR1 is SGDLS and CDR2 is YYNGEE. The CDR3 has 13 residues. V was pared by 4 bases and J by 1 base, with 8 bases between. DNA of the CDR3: TGTGCCAGCAGCCATTCCCCGAACACTGAAGCTTTCTTT. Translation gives CASSHSPNTEAFF.

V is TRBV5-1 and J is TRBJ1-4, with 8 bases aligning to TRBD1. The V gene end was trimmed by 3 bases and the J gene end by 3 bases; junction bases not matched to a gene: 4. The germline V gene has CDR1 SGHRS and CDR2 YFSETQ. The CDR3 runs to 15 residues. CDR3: CASSYQGAANEKLFF. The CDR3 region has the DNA TGCGCCAGCAGCTACCAGGGGGCCGCTAATGAAAAACTGTTTTTT.

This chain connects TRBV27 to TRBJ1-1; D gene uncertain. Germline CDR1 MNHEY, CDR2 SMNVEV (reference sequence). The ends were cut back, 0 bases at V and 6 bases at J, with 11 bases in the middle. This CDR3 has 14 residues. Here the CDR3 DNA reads TGTGCCAGCAGTTTATCGAGGGTGAGGCCTGAAGCTTTCTTT. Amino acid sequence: CASSLSRVRPEAFF.

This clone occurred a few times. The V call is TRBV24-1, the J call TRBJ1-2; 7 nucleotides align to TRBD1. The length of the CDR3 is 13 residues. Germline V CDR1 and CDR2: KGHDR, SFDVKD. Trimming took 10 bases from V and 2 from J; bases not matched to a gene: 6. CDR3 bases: TGTGCCACTGGGCAACAGGGGAACTATGGCTACACCTTC. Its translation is CATGQQGNYGYTF.

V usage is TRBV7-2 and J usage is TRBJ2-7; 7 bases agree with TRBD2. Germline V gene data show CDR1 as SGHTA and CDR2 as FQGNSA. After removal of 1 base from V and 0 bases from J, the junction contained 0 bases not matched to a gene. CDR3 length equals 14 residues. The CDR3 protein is CASSLGGGSYEQYF. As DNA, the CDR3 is TGTGCCAGCAGCTTAGGGGGGGGCTCCTACGAGCAGTACTTC.

CDR3 nucleotide sequence: TGCGCCAGCAGCTTCGAAGGGGCCACTGAAGCTTTCTTT. Translating gives CASSFEGATEAFF. The V gene is TRBV5-1, the J gene TRBJ1-1, with D perhaps TRBD1 (5 bases). Germline lookup yields CDR1 SGHRS and CDR2 YFSETQ. Trimming removed 2 bases from V and 4 bases from J, with 9 bases in between. This CDR3 comprises 13 residues.

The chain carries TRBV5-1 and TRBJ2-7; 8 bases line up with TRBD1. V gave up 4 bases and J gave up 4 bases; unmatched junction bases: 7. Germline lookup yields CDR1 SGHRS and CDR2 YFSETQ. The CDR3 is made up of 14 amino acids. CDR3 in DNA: TGCGCCAGCAGCCTGGACAGGGTAAAGTACGAGCAGTACTTC. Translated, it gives CASSLDRVKYEQYF.

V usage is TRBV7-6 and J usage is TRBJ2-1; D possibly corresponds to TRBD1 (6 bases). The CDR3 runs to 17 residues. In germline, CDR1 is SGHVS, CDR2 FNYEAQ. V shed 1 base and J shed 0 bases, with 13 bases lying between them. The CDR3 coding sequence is TGTGCCAGCAGCTTAGGTGGGGGACACCTCTCCTACAATGAGCAGTTCTTC. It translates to CASSLGGGHLSYNEQFF.

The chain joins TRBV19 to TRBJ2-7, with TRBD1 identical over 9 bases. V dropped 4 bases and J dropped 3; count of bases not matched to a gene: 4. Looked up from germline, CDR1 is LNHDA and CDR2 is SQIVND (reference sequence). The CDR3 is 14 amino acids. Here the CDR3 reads CASSTGTGFYEQYF. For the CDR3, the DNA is TGTGCCAGTAGTACCGGGACAGGGTTCTACGAGCAGTACTTC.

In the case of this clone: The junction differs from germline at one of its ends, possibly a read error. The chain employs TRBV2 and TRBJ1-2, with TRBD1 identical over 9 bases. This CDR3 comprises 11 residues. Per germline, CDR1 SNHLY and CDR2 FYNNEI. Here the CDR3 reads CASSERDRDCF. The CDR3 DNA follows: TGTGCCAGCAGTGAAAGGGACAGGGACTGCTTC.

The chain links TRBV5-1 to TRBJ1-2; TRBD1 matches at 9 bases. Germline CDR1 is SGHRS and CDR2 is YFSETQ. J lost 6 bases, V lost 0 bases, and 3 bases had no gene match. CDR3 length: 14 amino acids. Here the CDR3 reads CASSLGTGEHGYTF. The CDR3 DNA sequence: TGCGCCAGCAGCTTGGGGACAGGGGAACATGGCTACACCTTC.

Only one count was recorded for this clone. The CDR3 sequence is CASSRPGQSRNEQFF. CDR3 DNA: TGTGCCAGCAGCCGTCCGGGACAATCTAGAAATGAGCAGTTCTTC. V gene TRBV27 combines with J gene TRBJ2-1, with a weak D call TRBD1 (6 bases). Germline loops: CDR1 MNHEY, CDR2 SMNVEV (reference sequence). There are 15 residues in the CDR3. Trimming pared 6 bases from V and 7 bases from J, leaving 19 bases between.

CDR3 protein: CASSEEALPGYGYTF. DNA for the CDR3: TGTGCCAGCAGTGAAGAGGCCCTTCCGGGATATGGCTACACCTTC. This chain links TRBV2 with TRBJ1-2; no reliable D call. V lost 1 base, J lost 5 bases, and 14 bases lay in between. This CDR3 is 15 amino acids long. The germline CDR1 and CDR2 sequences are SNHLY and FYNNEI.

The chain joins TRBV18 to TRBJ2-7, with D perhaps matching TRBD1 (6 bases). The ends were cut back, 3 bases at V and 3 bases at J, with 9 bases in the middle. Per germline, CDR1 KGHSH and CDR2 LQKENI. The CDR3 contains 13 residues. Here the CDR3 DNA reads TGTGCCAGCTCACCGTTAGGGGGCTACGAGCAGTACTTC. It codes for CASSPLGGYEQYF.

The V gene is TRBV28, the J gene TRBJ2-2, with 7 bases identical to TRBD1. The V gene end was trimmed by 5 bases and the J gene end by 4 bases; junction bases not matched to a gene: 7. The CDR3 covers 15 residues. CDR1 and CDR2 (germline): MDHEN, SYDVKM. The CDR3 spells CASSSDRAGTGELFF. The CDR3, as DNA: TGTGCCAGCAGTAGTGACAGGGCAGGCACCGGGGAGCTGTTTTTT.

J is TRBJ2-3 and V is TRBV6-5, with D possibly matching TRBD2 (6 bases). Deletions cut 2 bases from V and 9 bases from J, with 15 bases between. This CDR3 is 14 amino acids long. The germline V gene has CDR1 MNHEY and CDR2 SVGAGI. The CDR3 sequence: CASSYARTKSTQYF. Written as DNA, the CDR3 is TGTGCCAGCAGTTACGCCCGGACTAAATCCACGCAGTATTTT.

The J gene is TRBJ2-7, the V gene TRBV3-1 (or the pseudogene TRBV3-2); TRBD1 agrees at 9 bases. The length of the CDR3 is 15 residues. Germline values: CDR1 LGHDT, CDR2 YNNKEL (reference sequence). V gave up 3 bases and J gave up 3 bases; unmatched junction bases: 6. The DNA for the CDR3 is TGTGCCAGCAGCCATAATCCGGGACAGGGCTACGAGCAGTACTTC. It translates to CASSHNPGQGYEQYF.

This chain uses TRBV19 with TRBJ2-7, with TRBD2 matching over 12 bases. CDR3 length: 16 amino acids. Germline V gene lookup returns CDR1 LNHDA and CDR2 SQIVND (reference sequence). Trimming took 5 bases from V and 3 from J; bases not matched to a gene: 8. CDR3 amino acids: CASSLGLAGTVYEQYF. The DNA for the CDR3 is TGTGCCAGTAGTCTAGGACTAGCGGGGACCGTCTACGAGCAGTACTTC. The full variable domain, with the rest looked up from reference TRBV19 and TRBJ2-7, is DGGITQSPKYLFRKEGQNVTLSCEQNLNHDAMYWYRQDPGQGLRLIYYSQIVNDFQKGDIAEGYSVSREKKESFPLTVTSAQKNPTAFYLCASSLGLAGTVYEQYFGPGTRLTVT.

This CDR3 is CASTRDSSYEQYF. The DNA for the CDR3 is TGTGCCAGCACCAGGGACAGCTCCTACGAGCAGTACTTC. The genes are TRBV6-5 and TRBJ2-7, with 7 bases fitting TRBD1. V gave up 7 bases and J gave up 0 bases; unmatched junction bases: 3. Germline V gene lookup returns CDR1 MNHEY and CDR2 SVGAGI. The length of the CDR3 is 13 residues.

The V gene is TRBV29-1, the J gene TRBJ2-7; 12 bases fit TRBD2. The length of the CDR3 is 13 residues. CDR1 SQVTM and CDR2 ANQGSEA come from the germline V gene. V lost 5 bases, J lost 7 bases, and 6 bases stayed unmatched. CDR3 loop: CSVPSGGAEEQYF. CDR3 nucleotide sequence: TGCAGCGTTCCTAGCGGGGGGGCTGAGGAGCAGTACTTC.

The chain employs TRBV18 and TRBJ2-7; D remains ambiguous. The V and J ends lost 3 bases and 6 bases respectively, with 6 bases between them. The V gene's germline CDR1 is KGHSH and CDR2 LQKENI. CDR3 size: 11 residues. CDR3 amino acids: CASSPSGEQYF. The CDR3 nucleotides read TGTGCCAGCTCACCGAGTGGCGAGCAGTACTTC.

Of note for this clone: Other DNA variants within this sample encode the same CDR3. The DNA of the CDR3 is TGTGCCAGCAGTTTTTCAAGAGGCGAGCAGTACTTC. Amino acid sequence: CASSFSRGEQYF. This chain connects TRBV12-3 or TRBV12-4 to TRBJ2-7; D gene uncertain. With 3 bases removed from V and 6 bases from J, the gap between germline ends came to 9 bases. The CDR3 has 12 amino acids.

The CDR3: CASEGGAAVEAFF. CDR3 nucleotide sequence: TGTGCCAGCGAAGGGGGCGCCGCGGTTGAAGCTTTCTTT. This rearrangement joins TRBV6-5 to TRBJ1-1, with TRBD1 matching 7 bases. Germline V lookup: CDR1 MNHEY, CDR2 SVGAGI. CDR3 size: 13 residues. J gave up 7 bases and V 8 bases, and 10 bases lay outside the gene matches.